The 23 T cell receptor beta chains listed next were all sequenced from one sample in a study of cytomegalovirus exposure and HLA in healthy donors. Assay used: immunoSEQ multiplex PCR; TCRdb lists only in-frame clones, some missing. The data show about 100,000 clones, with about 95% seen just once and 0.85% to 0.95% held by the top ten. The sequenced sample was PBMCs. Receptors were obtained from a woman between 18 and 30 years old in good health and CMV-seronegative.

The chain has TRBV19 and TRBJ1-4, with D possibly TRBD1 on 6 matching bases. Germline-derived CDR1 and CDR2 are LNHDA and SQIVND (reference sequence). V was trimmed by 5 bases and J by 5 bases, leaving 15 bases between them. The CDR3 sequence is 15 residues long. The CDR3 here is CASSPRWGPNEKLFF. CDR3 nucleotide sequence: TGTGCCAGTAGTCCGAGATGGGGGCCAAATGAAAAACTGTTTTTT.

This chain connects TRBV2 to TRBJ2-7; TRBD2 matches 8 bases. The CDR3 loop spans 14 amino acids. Germline assignment: CDR1 SNHLY and CDR2 FYNNEI. The V and J ends lost 4 bases and 6 bases, in that order; junction bases with no gene match: 8. The CDR3 reads CASSVVAGRREQYF. As DNA, the CDR3 is TGTGCCAGCAGTGTGGTAGCGGGAAGGCGCGAGCAGTACTTC.

The chain combines TRBV11-2 with TRBJ2-5; D possibly corresponds to TRBD1 (5 bases). The CDR3 consists of 13 residues. Germline assignment: CDR1 SGHAT and CDR2 FQNNGV. Trimming removed 3 bases at V and 5 bases at J, with 10 bases between. Here the CDR3 DNA reads TGTGCCAGCAGCTTGACAGTCTGGGAGACCCAGTACTTC. This encodes CASSLTVWETQYF.

The J gene is TRBJ1-1, the V gene TRBV4-1; weak D call: TRBD1 (5 bases). Germline CDR1 and CDR2: MGHRA and YSYEKL. This CDR3 spans 16 amino acids. Trimming stripped 4 bases from V and 0 bases from J, with 15 bases between. The CDR3 sequence: CASSPQQVNMNTEAFF. In DNA form, the CDR3 reads TGCGCCAGCAGCCCCCAACAGGTAAACATGAACACTGAAGCTTTCTTT.

A word on this clone: No conserved phenylalanine or tryptophan is present at the end of the CDR3, so a read error is the likely explanation. It is unclear where the CDR3 begins or ends on the DNA, so no DNA is shown, and the CDR3 is as TCRdb lists it. The rearrangement joins TRBV6-5 to TRBJ1-2; the listed D gene, TRBD1, was not tested against the DNA. The CDR3 is made up of 12 amino acids, end residues included. The germline V gene encodes CDR1 MNHEY and CDR2 SVGAGI. Here the CDR3 reads CASSSGQGPSFL.

This rearrangement joins TRBV11-3 to TRBJ2-5; 7 bases line up with TRBD2. The CDR3 runs 16 residues. The germline V gene has CDR1 SGHNT and CDR2 YENEEA. With 4 bases clipped from V and 5 bases from J, the junction kept 13 bases outside the gene matches. This CDR3 is CASSSAGGYLRETQYF. The CDR3 nucleotides read TGTGCCAGCAGCTCCGCCGGGGGGTATCTCAGGGAGACCCAGTACTTC.

In nucleotides, the CDR3 is TGTGCCTGGAGTGTCTCTCATGAGCAGTTCTTC. As protein: CAWSVSHEQFF. The chain combines TRBV30 with TRBJ2-1; D unresolved. V was clipped by 0 bases and J by 8 bases, with 5 bases between them. Germline CDR1 reads GTSNPN; CDR2 reads SVGIG (reference sequence). The CDR3 consists of 11 residues.

The J gene is TRBJ1-4, the V gene TRBV5-4; D gene uncertain. Germline lookup yields CDR1 SGHNT and CDR2 YYREEE (reference sequence). CDR3 length equals 13 residues. The V gene lost 3 bases and the J gene lost 8 bases, with 11 bases spanning the gap. As DNA, the CDR3 is TGTGCCAGCAGCTCGGACCCGGGGGAAAAACTGTTTTTT. It yields the protein CASSSDPGEKLFF.

The chain is built from TRBV6-5 and TRBJ2-7; 8 bases are a match to TRBD1. The V segment lost 4 bases and the J segment 3 bases; nucleotides outside the gene matches: 2. Germline CDR1 MNHEY, CDR2 SVGAGI. The CDR3 is 13 amino acids. CDR3 amino acids: CASSSGQGYEQYF. The CDR3 DNA follows: TGTGCCAGCAGTTCTGGACAGGGCTACGAGCAGTACTTC.

This clone was detected once. The chain combines TRBV2 with TRBJ2-3, with TRBD2 identical over 15 bases. CDR1 and CDR2 (germline): SNHLY, FYNNEI. This CDR3 is 17 amino acids long. The V and J ends lost 9 bases and 0 bases, in that order; junction bases with no gene match: 7. CDR3 residues: CASMGTSGGKSTDTQYF. CDR3 DNA sequence: TGTGCCAGTATGGGGACTAGCGGGGGGAAGAGCACAGATACGCAGTATTTT.

The J gene is TRBJ2-1, the V gene TRBV6-4; 8 bases fit TRBD2. Trimming removed 6 bases from V and 6 bases from J; junction bases left unmatched: 13. Per the germline V gene, CDR1 is MRHNA and CDR2 is SNTAGT. The CDR3 extends over 16 amino acids. CDR3 in DNA: TGTGCCAGCAGCCTGAAGGCTGGACTAGCTAGCAATGAGCAGTTCTTC. Its protein product is CASSLKAGLASNEQFF.

This chain joins TRBV7-6 and TRBJ2-7; 7 bases map to TRBD2. The CDR3 contains 16 residues. With 5 bases clipped from V and 4 bases from J, the junction kept 14 bases outside the gene matches. CDR1 is SGHVS, CDR2 FNYEAQ, per germline. CDR3 residues: CASSQNLASGLYEQYF. In DNA, the CDR3 is TGTGCCAGCAGCCAAAACCTAGCTAGCGGCCTTTACGAGCAGTACTTC. Using reference TRBV7-6 and TRBJ2-7 for the parts outside the CDR3, the full variable domain is GAGVSQSPRYKVTKRGQDVALRCDPISGHVSLYWYRQALGQGPEFLTYFNYEAQQDKSGLPNDRFSAERPEGSISTLTIQRTEQRDSAMYRCASSQNLASGLYEQYFGPGTRLTVT.

The rearrangement links TRBV5-1 to TRBJ2-6; 8 bases match TRBD2. Per the germline V gene, CDR1 is SGHRS and CDR2 is YFSETQ. V shed 4 bases and J 1 base; nucleotides not matched to a gene: 10. The CDR3 contains 18 residues. As DNA, the CDR3 is TGCGCCAGCAGCAAGTCCCAAGCGGGAGATTCTGGGGCCAACGTCCTGACTTTC. Its protein is CASSKSQAGDSGANVLTF.

The chain combines TRBV15 with TRBJ2-7; TRBD2 aligns across 10 bases. In germline, CDR1 is LNHNV, CDR2 YYDKDF (reference sequence). Trimming cost V 1 base and J 4 bases; bases outside gene matches: 4. The CDR3 totals 15 residues. This CDR3 reads CATSRVLAGVYEQYF. In nucleotides, the CDR3 is TGTGCCACCAGCAGAGTGCTAGCGGGAGTGTACGAGCAGTACTTC.

The rearrangement uses TRBV5-1 and TRBJ2-3, with TRBD2 matching over 11 bases. V shed 4 bases and J 5 bases; nucleotides not matched to a gene: 18. Looked up from germline, CDR1 is SGHRS and CDR2 is YFSETQ. The CDR3 has 19 amino acids. The CDR3 loop is CASSQKLAGAPEIIDTQYF. CDR3 nucleotides: TGCGCCAGCAGCCAGAAACTAGCGGGAGCCCCCGAAATCATAGATACGCAGTATTTT.

This clone was recorded once. The rearrangement uses TRBV27 and TRBJ1-1, with D perhaps matching TRBD1 (5 bases). Between the trimmed V and J ends, which lost 2 bases and 5 bases, there was a span of 9 bases. Germline V gene sequence: CDR1 MNHEY, CDR2 SMNVEV (reference sequence). This CDR3 contains 13 residues. As DNA, the CDR3 is TGTGCCAGCAGTTTAACAGGCTCTACTGAAGCTTTCTTT. It codes for CASSLTGSTEAFF.

This clone was detected once. The chain links TRBV7-9 to TRBJ2-7, with TRBD2 matching over 7 bases. The length of the CDR3 is 15 residues. The trim removed 1 base at V and 5 bases at J, leaving 8 bases unmatched. Looked up from germline, CDR1 is SEHNR and CDR2 is FQNEAQ (reference sequence). The CDR3 protein is CASSLVRGGVDEQYF. In DNA form, the CDR3 reads TGTGCCAGCAGCTTAGTCCGTGGGGGGGTCGACGAGCAGTACTTC. The full variable domain, in which reference TRBV7-9 and TRBJ2-7 provide the parts outside the CDR3, is DTGVSQNPRHKITKRGQNVTFRCDPISEHNRLYWYRQTLGQGPEFLTYFQNEAQLEKSRLLSDRFSAERPKGSFSTLEIQRTEQGDSAMYLCASSLVRGGVDEQYFGPGTRLTVT.

The rearrangement uses TRBV7-2 and TRBJ2-1; 8 nucleotides line up with TRBD2. CDR3 length equals 18 residues. The ends lost 1 base at V and 6 bases at J; junction bases unmatched: 14. The V gene's germline CDR1 is SGHTA and CDR2 FQGNSA. The CDR3 DNA reads TGTGCCAGCAGCTTAGAGAAGCGGGAGTTTTCCCGTTTCAATGAGCAGTTCTTC. Its translation: CASSLEKREFSRFNEQFF.

The V call is TRBV10-3, the J call TRBJ2-5; D not resolved. The CDR3 length is 12 residues. Germline assignment: CDR1 ENHRY and CDR2 SYGVKD. Trimming left V 2 bases short and J 5 bases short, with 6 bases between. CDR3 bases: TGTGCCATCAGTGAGGACTGGGAGACCCAGTACTTC. Translation gives CAISEDWETQYF.

Details on this clone: One end of the junction does not line up with germline, which may come from a read error. The CDR3 protein is CASTLPDGGGGNNEQFF. The CDR3 nucleotides are TGTGCCAGCACCTTACCCGATGGCGGGGGCGGGAACAATGAGCAGTTCTTC. This chain uses TRBV11-2 with TRBJ2-1; D is perhaps TRBD2 (7 bases). Germline CDR1 reads SGHAT; CDR2 reads FQNNGV. CDR3 length: 17 residues.

The rearrangement links TRBV5-1 to TRBJ1-4; the D is unclear. Germline V gene lookup returns CDR1 SGHRS and CDR2 YFSETQ. With 2 bases removed from V and 7 bases from J, the gap between germline ends came to 9 bases. The CDR3 loop spans 13 amino acids. CDR3 bases: TGCGCCAGCAGCTTATTGCTAGGTGAAAAACTGTTTTTT. Amino acid sequence: CASSLLLGEKLFF.

As regards this clone: At one end, the junction sequence differs from germline, possibly due to a read error. The chain is built from TRBV7-7 and TRBJ2-5; maybe TRBD1 (6 bases). This CDR3 spans 17 amino acids. Germline CDR1 is SSHAT and CDR2 is FNYEAQ (reference sequence). The CDR3 loop reads CASSPGVGATYQETQYF. CDR3 DNA: TGTGCTAGCAGCCCCGGGGTGGGGGCGACCTACCAAGAGACCCAGTACTTC. The entire variable domain, with the rest obtained from reference TRBV7-7 and TRBJ2-5, is as follows: GAGVSQSPRYKVTKRGQDVTLRCDPISSHATLYWYQQALGQGPEFLTYFNYEAQPDKSGLPSDRFSAERPEGSISTLTIQRTEQRDSAMYRCASSPGVGATYQETQYFGPGTRLLVL.

The chain joins TRBV5-1 to TRBJ2-3; TRBD2 matches 13 bases. CDR1 is SGHRS and CDR2 is YFSETQ in the germline V gene. CDR3 size: 19 residues. The ends lost 1 base at V and 4 bases at J; junction bases unmatched: 12. CDR3 sequence (DNA): TGCGCCAGCAGCTTGAACCCGGGACTAGCGGGATCCTACGCAGATACGCAGTATTTT. This gives the protein CASSLNPGLAGSYADTQYF.